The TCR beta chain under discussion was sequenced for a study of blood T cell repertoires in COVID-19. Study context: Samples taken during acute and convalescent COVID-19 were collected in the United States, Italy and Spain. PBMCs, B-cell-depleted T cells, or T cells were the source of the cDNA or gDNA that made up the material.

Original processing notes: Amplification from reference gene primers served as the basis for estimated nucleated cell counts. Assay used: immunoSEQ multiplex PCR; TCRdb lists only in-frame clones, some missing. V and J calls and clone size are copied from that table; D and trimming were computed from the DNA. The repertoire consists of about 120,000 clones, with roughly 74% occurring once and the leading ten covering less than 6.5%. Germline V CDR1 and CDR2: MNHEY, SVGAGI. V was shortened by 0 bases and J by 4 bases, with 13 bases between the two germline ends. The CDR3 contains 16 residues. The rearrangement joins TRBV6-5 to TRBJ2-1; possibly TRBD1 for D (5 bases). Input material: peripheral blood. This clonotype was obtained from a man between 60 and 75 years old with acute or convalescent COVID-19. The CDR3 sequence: CASSYSSGSGYNEQFF. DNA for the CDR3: TGTGCCAGCAGTTACTCGTCAGGGTCGGGTTACAATGAGCAGTTCTTC.